The T cell receptor (beta chain) described here comes from a study of Ad26.COV2.S vaccination and SARS-CoV-2 variants. Study-level information: Ad26.COV2.S was injected intramuscularly once or twice, 56 days apart.

The treatment is: some 20 received Ad26.COV2.S at low or high dose, single or two shots; 5 received placebo; per-sample allocation not given. It was on day 63 after the first vaccine or placebo injection that samples were taken. Boston supplied an adult donor aged 18-55 years. Regarding this clone: Its antigen is undetermined.

Using immunoSEQ multiplex PCR, the repertoire was profiled, and TCRdb retains in-frame clones only, with some absent. Found here are some 480,000 clones, around 85% of them singletons; the top ten hold around 13%. Losses at the gene ends were 5 bases for V and 3 bases for J; bases not matched to a gene: 18. The CDR3 spans 18 residues. CDR1 is MNHEY and CDR2 is SMNVEV in the germline V gene (reference sequence). Study observations and caveats: A substantial breadth of spike-specific CD8+ and CD4+ T cell responses after vaccination has been reported.

The receptor was isolated from a person between 18 and 60 years old who received the Ad26.COV2.S COVID-19 vaccine or a placebo. The rearrangement joins TRBV27 to TRBJ2-7; TRBD1 agrees at 8 bases. The starting material was peripheral blood, obtained in a trial of Ad26.COV2.S vaccine versus placebo. The CDR3 bases are TGTGCCAGCAGTGCATACCCCCGACAGGGGAGACCTCACTACGAGCAGTACTTC. The encoded protein is CASSAYPRQGRPHYEQYF.